Shown below are 26 T cell receptor beta chains from a single sample sequenced in a study of T cells in Graves' hyperthyroidism and ophthalmopathy. The investigators amplified TCR beta CDR3 regions from RNA transcripts. During a first-round RT-PCR of the TCR CDR3, the HTBI primer set was used. TCRdb passed the multiplex PCR reads through MiXCR, listing each CDR3 protein once. The sample contains 270,000 or so distinct CDR3 sequences, 13% to 15% of which appear only once. Sequenced sample: blood. The source is a woman aged 45-65 years with Graves' hyperthyroidism that later progressed to Graves' ophthalmopathy.

This clonotype showed up many times. The chain recombines TRBV11-2 with TRBJ1-5; tentative D call: TRBD1 (5 bases). V lost 5 bases and J 3 bases, leaving 11 bases between the germline ends. Germline V gene data show CDR1 as SGHAT and CDR2 as FQNNGV. The CDR3 has 14 amino acids. CDR3: CASSRDSFNQPQHF. The DNA of the CDR3 is TGTGCCAGCAGCCGTGACAGCTTCAATCAGCCCCAGCATTTT.

This clonotype has ten or more counts. V and J are TRBV2 and TRBJ1-1; D is possibly TRBD1 (6 bases). V lost 8 bases to trimming and J lost 0 bases, with 16 bases between them. This CDR3 contains 15 residues. Per germline, CDR1 SNHLY and CDR2 FYNNEI. The CDR3 sequence: CASELDSPMNTEAFF. The CDR3 nucleotides are TGTGCCAGCGAATTGGACAGCCCCATGAACACTGAAGCTTTCTTT.

This chain joins TRBV19 and TRBJ1-5; TRBD1 is a possible D gene (5 bases). CDR3 length: 16 residues. V was trimmed by 7 bases and J by 7 bases, leaving 23 bases between them. Germline V gene sequence: CDR1 LNHDA, CDR2 SQIVND (reference sequence). The chain's CDR3 is CASTPGERGSRQPQHF. CDR3 sequence (DNA): TGTGCCAGTACCCCGGGGGAAAGGGGTAGTAGGCAGCCCCAGCATTTT.

This clonotype was observed a few times. The chain uses TRBV19 and TRBJ2-7; D unresolved. V was shortened by 5 bases and J by 3 bases, with 14 bases between the two germline ends. Germline loops: CDR1 LNHDA, CDR2 SQIVND (reference sequence). CDR3 length: 14 residues. This CDR3 is CASSPETMGYEQYF. The CDR3 coding sequence is TGTGCCAGTAGTCCGGAGACGATGGGCTACGAGCAGTACTTC.

This clonotype was detected a few times. The CDR3 loop is CASSGNRTSGGYNEQFF. Written as DNA, the CDR3 is TGTGCCAGCAGCGGAAACCGGACTAGCGGGGGGTACAATGAGCAGTTCTTC. The V call is TRBV9, the J call TRBJ2-1; 14 bases line up with TRBD2. Germline V gene lookup returns CDR1 SGDLS and CDR2 YYNGEE. The J segment lost 4 bases and the V segment lost 3 bases, leaving 6 bases of the junction unmatched. This CDR3 comprises 17 residues.

This clonotype was detected many times. This chain uses TRBV5-1 with TRBJ2-2; D ambiguous. The CDR3 is 14 amino acids. Between the trimmed V and J ends, which lost 4 bases and 0 bases, there was a span of 7 bases. The V gene's germline CDR1 is SGHRS and CDR2 YFSETQ. This chain's CDR3 is CASSLDTNTGELFF. DNA for the CDR3: TGCGCCAGCAGCCTTGACACGAACACCGGGGAGCTGTTTTTT.

The chain joins TRBV3-1 to TRBJ2-2, with D possibly TRBD2 on 5 matching bases. Germline CDR1 and CDR2: LGHDT and YNNKEL (reference sequence). V lost 2 bases, J lost 6 bases, and 13 bases lay in between. The CDR3 contains 15 residues. The DNA of the CDR3 is TGTGCCAGCAGCCAACGGGGAAAAGAGGCCGGGGAGCTGTTTTTT. It codes for CASSQRGKEAGELFF.

This clonotype was observed at least ten times. The chain carries TRBV20-1 and TRBJ2-5, with 7 bases matching TRBD2. Germline V CDR1 and CDR2: DFQATT, SNEGSKA (reference sequence). Trimming removed 5 bases from V and 7 bases from J; junction bases left unmatched: 16. CDR3 length: 15 residues. The chain's CDR3 is CSAESREAGSGTQYF. The CDR3 DNA is TGCAGTGCTGAATCTCGGGAGGCGGGGTCGGGGACCCAGTACTTC.

This clonotype was detected ten times or more. The rearrangement joins TRBV7-9 to TRBJ1-2; weak D call: TRBD1 (5 bases). Germline lookup yields CDR1 SEHNR and CDR2 FQNEAQ (reference sequence). Trimming took 0 bases from V and 4 from J, leaving 9 bases between them. This CDR3 has 14 amino acids. CDR3 nucleotide sequence: TGTGCCAGCAGCTTAGCGGGGGAAGGCTATGGCTACACCTTC. This gives the protein CASSLAGEGYGYTF. Looking up the rest from reference TRBV7-9 and TRBJ1-2 gives the full variable domain: DTGVSQNPRHKITKRGQNVTFRCDPISEHNRLYWYRQTLGQGPEFLTYFQNEAQLEKSRLLSDRFSAERPKGSFSTLEIQRTEQGDSAMYLCASSLAGEGYGYTFGSGTRLTVV.

Relative to its sample, this clonotype is medium-sized (0.01 to 0.1%). J is TRBJ1-1 and V is TRBV28; D is undetermined. Germline values: CDR1 MDHEN, CDR2 SYDVKM. The CDR3 is made up of 13 amino acids. V dropped 5 bases and J dropped 0 bases, with 7 bases sitting between them. Here the CDR3 reads CASSTGMNTEAFF. CDR3 DNA: TGTGCCAGCAGTACCGGGATGAACACTGAAGCTTTCTTT.

This clonotype has a count of ten or more. The chain carries TRBV20-1 and TRBJ1-1, with 10 bases fitting TRBD1. The CDR3 sequence is 15 residues long. From germline, CDR1 is DFQATT and CDR2 SNEGSKA (reference sequence). The J segment lost 4 bases and the V segment lost 4 bases, leaving 9 bases of the junction unmatched. CDR3 DNA sequence: TGCAGTGCTACCAGTTCGGGACAGGGGACCACTGAAGCTTTCTTT. Translated, it gives CSATSSGQGTTEAFF.

This clonotype was picked up many times. J is TRBJ2-7 and V is TRBV28; 8 nucleotides align to TRBD1. In germline, CDR1 is MDHEN, CDR2 SYDVKM. Trimming cost V 5 bases and J 9 bases; bases outside gene matches: 12. The CDR3 totals 14 residues. CDR3 DNA sequence: TGTGCCAGCAGTCGGTCCCGGGACAGGAAAATGCAGTACTTC. This encodes CASSRSRDRKMQYF.

This clonotype was seen more than once but under ten times. The chain links TRBV20-1 to TRBJ2-1, with 14 positions matching TRBD2. CDR1 is DFQATT, CDR2 SNEGSKA, per germline (reference sequence). J was trimmed by 8 bases and V by 6 bases; bases with no gene match: 12. CDR3 length: 16 residues. The CDR3 region has the DNA TGCAGTGCCCTCCTTGGGGGGACTAGCGGGAGCTATGAGCAGTTCTTC. Encoded protein: CSALLGGTSGSYEQFF.

The V gene is TRBV5-4, the J gene TRBJ2-5, with D hard to call. V was pared by 1 base and J by 5 bases, with 15 bases between. CDR3 length: 15 residues. The germline CDR1 and CDR2 sequences are SGHNT and YYREEE (reference sequence). The CDR3, as DNA: TGTGCCAGCAGCTTGTCAAGGTCCCAAGGGGAGACCCAGTACTTC. It codes for CASSLSRSQGETQYF.

As concerns this clonotype: One base away lies a much larger clone, so this may be a sequencing read error. The CDR3 does not close with the conserved phenylalanine or tryptophan, likely indicating a read error. V usage is TRBV2 and J usage is TRBJ1-2; D is undetermined. Germline assignment: CDR1 SNHLY and CDR2 FYNNEI. The CDR3 sequence is 13 residues long. The ends were cut back, 4 bases at V and 4 bases at J, with 10 bases in the middle. CDR3 in amino acids: CASSVDTSYGYTL. As DNA, the CDR3 is TGTGCCAGCAGTGTTGACACAAGCTATGGCTACACCCTC.

This clonotype was detected only a few times. This chain joins TRBV5-1 and TRBJ2-7, with D possibly TRBD1 on 7 matching bases. Germline V gives CDR1 SGHRS, CDR2 YFSETQ. Trimming left V 2 bases short and J 5 bases short, with 23 bases between. The CDR3 is 17 residues long. CDR3 loop: CASSFGQGGPAVNEQYF. CDR3 DNA sequence: TGCGCCAGCAGCTTCGGTCAGGGGGGCCCGGCGGTTAACGAGCAGTACTTC.

This clonotype was counted at least ten times. V is TRBV20-1 and J is TRBJ2-1; possibly TRBD2 for D (5 bases). CDR3 size: 16 residues. V was pared by 5 bases and J by 2 bases, with 19 bases between. Per germline, CDR1 DFQATT and CDR2 SNEGSKA (reference sequence). The CDR3 loop reads CSAYITGGQAYNEQFF. CDR3 coding DNA: TGCAGTGCTTACATCACCGGAGGCCAAGCCTACAATGAGCAGTTCTTC.

V gene TRBV29-1 combines with J gene TRBJ2-1; D call uncertain. Germline lookup yields CDR1 SQVTM and CDR2 ANQGSEA. The V gene lost 3 bases and the J gene lost 4 bases, with 13 bases spanning the gap. The CDR3 contains 14 residues. This chain's CDR3 is CSVDNRKSYNEQFF. CDR3 DNA sequence: TGCAGCGTTGATAATCGGAAGTCTTACAATGAGCAGTTCTTC.

The chain employs TRBV6-2 or TRBV6-3 and TRBJ1-2, with a weak D call TRBD1 (5 bases). The CDR3 sequence is 13 residues long. CDR1 and CDR2 from the germline V gene are MNHEY and SVGEGT. Trimming took 2 bases from V and 7 from J, leaving 11 bases between them. The CDR3 here is CASSYADRGGYTF. The CDR3 DNA reads as TGTGCCAGCAGTTACGCAGACAGAGGTGGCTACACCTTC.

This clonotype was counted only a few times. The chain joins TRBV6-5 to TRBJ2-2, with a possible D match to TRBD2 (6 bases). Looked up from germline, CDR1 is MNHEY and CDR2 is SVGAGI. The length of the CDR3 is 17 residues. The ends were cut back, 2 bases at V and 1 base at J, with 14 bases in the middle. CDR3 residues: CASSYGPGGMNTGELFF. The DNA for the CDR3 is TGTGCCAGCAGTTACGGTCCGGGCGGGATGAACACCGGGGAGCTGTTTTTT.

At least ten counts were recorded for this clonotype. The rearrangement links TRBV7-8 to TRBJ2-4; D possibly corresponds to TRBD1 (6 bases). V lost 3 bases, J lost 6 bases, and 9 bases lay in between. The germline V gene encodes CDR1 SGHVS and CDR2 FQNEAQ. The length of the CDR3 is 13 residues. The CDR3 spells CASSLTGGNIQYF. The CDR3 nucleotides read TGTGCCAGCAGCTTGACAGGTGGAAACATTCAGTACTTC.

This clonotype was detected many times. The V call is TRBV27, the J call TRBJ2-6; D ambiguous. The ends were cut back, 2 bases at V and 4 bases at J, with 12 bases in the middle. Looked up from germline, CDR1 is MNHEY and CDR2 is SMNVEV (reference sequence). This CDR3 has 16 amino acids. As DNA, the CDR3 is TGTGCCAGCAGTTTAATGTGGGCTTCAGGGGCCAACGTCCTGACTTTC. Translated: CASSLMWASGANVLTF.

The rearrangement joins TRBV14 to TRBJ2-1; 10 positions agree with TRBD2. J was trimmed by 9 bases and V by 4 bases; bases with no gene match: 6. The CDR3 covers 14 residues. Per germline, CDR1 SGHDN and CDR2 FVKESK. CDR3 residues: CASSPFSGRGEQFF. CDR3 sequence (DNA): TGTGCCAGCAGCCCCTTCAGCGGGAGGGGTGAGCAGTTCTTC.

This clonotype was recorded many times. The chain has TRBV5-1 and TRBJ2-1; possibly TRBD2 for D (6 bases). Trimming took off 2 bases at V and 9 bases at J, with 12 bases between the two ends. The CDR3 loop spans 13 amino acids. Germline V gene data show CDR1 as SGHRS and CDR2 as YFSETQ. DNA of the CDR3: TGCGCCAGCAGCTTTCGCTCCGGGGGTGAGCAGTTCTTC. It specifies CASSFRSGGEQFF.

There are many counts of this clonotype. In DNA, the CDR3 is TGTGCCAGCAACCCGGGACGGTCTAACTATGGCTACACCTTC. Translated, it gives CASNPGRSNYGYTF. The chain is built from TRBV2 and TRBJ1-2; D possibly corresponds to TRBD1 (5 bases). CDR1 SNHLY and CDR2 FYNNEI come from the germline V gene. The germline V and J ends were trimmed by 7 bases and 0 bases, with 12 bases remaining between them. The CDR3 has 14 amino acids. Full variable domain (missing parts from reference TRBV2 and TRBJ1-2): EPEVTQTPSHQVTQMGQEVILRCVPISNHLYFYWYRQILGQKVEFLVSFYNNEISEKSEIFDDQFSVERPDGSNFTLKIRSTKLEDSAMYFCASNPGRSNYGYTFGSGTRLTVV.

The J gene is TRBJ1-1, the V gene TRBV20-1, with 7 bases aligning to TRBD1. Looked up from germline, CDR1 is DFQATT and CDR2 is SNEGSKA (reference sequence). This CDR3 is 14 amino acids long. J gave up 7 bases and V 0 bases, and 8 bases lay outside the gene matches. CDR3 coding DNA: TGCAGTGCTAGAGATGTCAGGGGGATGAGTGAAGCTTTCTTT. Translated: CSARDVRGMSEAFF.